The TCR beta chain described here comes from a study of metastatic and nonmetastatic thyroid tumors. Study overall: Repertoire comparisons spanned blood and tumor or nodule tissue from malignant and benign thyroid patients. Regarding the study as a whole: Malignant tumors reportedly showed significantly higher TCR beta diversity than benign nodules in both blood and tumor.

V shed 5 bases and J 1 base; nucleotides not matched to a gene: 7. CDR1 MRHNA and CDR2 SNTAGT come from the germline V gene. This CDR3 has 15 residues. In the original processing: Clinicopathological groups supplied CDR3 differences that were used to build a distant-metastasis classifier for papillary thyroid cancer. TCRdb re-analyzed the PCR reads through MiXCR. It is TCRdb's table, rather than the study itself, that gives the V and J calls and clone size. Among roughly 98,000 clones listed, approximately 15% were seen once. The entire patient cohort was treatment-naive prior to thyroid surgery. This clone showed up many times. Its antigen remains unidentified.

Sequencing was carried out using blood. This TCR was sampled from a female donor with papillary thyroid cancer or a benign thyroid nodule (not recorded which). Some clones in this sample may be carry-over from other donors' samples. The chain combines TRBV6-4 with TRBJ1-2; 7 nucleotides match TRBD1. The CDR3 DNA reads TGTGCCAGCAGTTCCGGGACAGACGATAACTATGGCTACACCTTC. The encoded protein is CASSSGTDDNYGYTF.